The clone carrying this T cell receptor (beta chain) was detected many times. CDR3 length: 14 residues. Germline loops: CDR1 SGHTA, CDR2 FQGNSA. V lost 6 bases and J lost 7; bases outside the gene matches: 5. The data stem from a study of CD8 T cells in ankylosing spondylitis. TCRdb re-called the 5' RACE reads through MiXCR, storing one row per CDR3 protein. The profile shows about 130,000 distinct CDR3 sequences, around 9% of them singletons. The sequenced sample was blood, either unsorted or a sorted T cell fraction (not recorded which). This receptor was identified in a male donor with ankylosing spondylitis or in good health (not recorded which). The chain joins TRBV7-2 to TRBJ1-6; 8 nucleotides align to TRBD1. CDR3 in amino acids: CASRRTGSNSPLHF. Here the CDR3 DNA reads TGTGCCAGCAGACGGACAGGGTCGAATTCACCCCTCCACTTT.